Included here is one T cell receptor beta chain sequence, with context. One junction end disagrees with the germline gene, perhaps due to a read error. Germline CDR1 reads WSHSY; CDR2 reads SAAADI. This CDR3 is 11 amino acids long. This sample is part of a study of CD4 and CD8 cells across lung adenocarcinoma regions. TCRdb itself ran the PCR reads through MiXCR, one entry per CDR3 protein. The sample carries fewer than 4,000 distinct CDR3 sequences, over 45% recorded once. The sample was CD8+ T cells from the center of a lung tumor. The chain carries TRBV10-2 and TRBJ2-3, with no clear D. The receptor was derived from a male donor with lung adenocarcinoma. The CD4 and CD8 labels of this study may be unreliable. The CDR3 coding sequence is TGCGGCAGGAGAGAGAAAGACACGCAGTATTTC. Translating it yields CGRREKDTQYF.